Presented here are 18 T cell receptor beta chains from one specimen sequenced in a study of T cell clones after liver transplantation. This table comes from immunoSEQ multiplex PCR, and its TCRdb copy is limited to in-frame clones, with some not included. The profile covers about 15,000 clones, with about nine tenths appearing a single time and approximately 50% taken by the ten largest. The sample was CD8+ T cells from blood, taken before liver transplant. The receptors were sampled from a human donor who received a liver transplant.

As DNA, the CDR3 is TGTGCCAGCAGCCTCGGGGCTAGCGGGAAAGAGACCCAGTACTTC. Its protein is CASSLGASGKETQYF. J is TRBJ2-5 and V is TRBV5-6; TRBD2 matches at 9 bases. Germline CDR1 reads SGHDT; CDR2 reads YYEEEE. The CDR3 has 15 residues. The ends lost 4 bases at V and 3 bases at J; junction bases unmatched: 7.

The chain is built from TRBV11-3 and TRBJ1-2, with 8 bases identical to TRBD1. V lost 4 bases, J lost 4 bases, and 8 bases stayed unmatched. In germline, CDR1 is SGHNT, CDR2 YENEEA. CDR3 length equals 15 residues. The chain's CDR3 is CASSSPGGAGYGYTF. The CDR3 coding sequence is TGTGCCAGCAGCTCCCCAGGGGGCGCGGGCTATGGCTACACCTTC.

The chain couples TRBV20-1 to TRBJ2-5; D unclear. Trimming cost V 5 bases and J 5 bases, with 6 bases left between them. This CDR3 comprises 10 residues. The germline V gene has CDR1 DFQATT and CDR2 SNEGSKA (reference sequence). The CDR3 sequence: CSAYRETQYF. The CDR3 DNA reads TGCAGTGCTTACCGGGAGACCCAGTACTTC.

The count of this clone is one. V usage is TRBV19 and J usage is TRBJ2-3; D might be TRBD2 (6 bases). V lost 10 bases, J lost 2 bases, and 10 bases lay in between. The CDR3 totals 12 residues. Germline loops: CDR1 LNHDA, CDR2 SQIVND (reference sequence). The CDR3 sequence: CATLADTDTQYF. CDR3 bases: TGTGCCACCTTAGCGGACACAGATACGCAGTATTTT. Filled out from reference TRBV19 and TRBJ2-3, the complete variable domain reads DGGITQSPKYLFRKEGQNVTLSCEQNLNHDAMYWYRQDPGQGLRLIYYSQIVNDFQKGDIAEGYSVSREKKESFPLTVTSAQKNPTAFYLCATLADTDTQYFGPGTRLTVL.

The chain has TRBV7-8 and TRBJ1-1, with 10 bases lining up with TRBD1. CDR3 size: 14 residues. After removal of 5 bases from V and 5 bases from J, the junction contained 5 bases not matched to a gene. The germline CDR1 and CDR2 sequences are SGHVS and FQNEAQ. This CDR3 reads CASSPGQGGTEAFF. CDR3 sequence (DNA): TGTGCCAGCAGCCCAGGACAGGGGGGTACTGAAGCTTTCTTT.

This sequence joins TRBV10-3 and TRBJ2-2, with D hard to call. Trimming removed 8 bases at V and 5 bases at J, with 6 bases between. The CDR3 has 11 amino acids. CDR1 ENHRY and CDR2 SYGVKD come from the germline V gene. The CDR3 DNA is TGTGCCATCTTTGGGACCGGGGAGCTGTTTTTT. Amino acid sequence: CAIFGTGELFF.

The V call is TRBV11-2, the J call TRBJ2-1; D unclear. CDR1 and CDR2 from the germline V gene are SGHAT and FQNNGV. The CDR3 is made up of 15 amino acids. Between the trimmed V and J ends, which lost 1 base and 0 bases, there was a span of 7 bases. The CDR3 DNA reads TGTGCCAGCAGCTTAGGTCGATACTCCTACAATGAGCAGTTCTTC. Amino acid sequence: CASSLGRYSYNEQFF.

This chain joins TRBV12-5 and TRBJ1-2, with 7 bases identical to TRBD1. CDR3 length: 15 residues. Losses at the gene ends were 5 bases for V and 4 bases for J; bases not matched to a gene: 10. CDR1 is LGHNT, CDR2 FRNRAP, per germline. CDR3 region: CASGPAGTDSYGYTF. CDR3 bases: TGTGCTAGTGGTCCCGCCGGGACAGATAGCTATGGCTACACCTTC.

CDR3 sequence (DNA): TGTGCCAGCAGCTTAGCTGCTAGCGGGAGGCAACAGTACTTC. Translating it yields CASSLAASGRQQYF. The chain joins TRBV7-9 to TRBJ2-5; the match to TRBD2 covers 11 bases. V was clipped by 0 bases and J by 11 bases; unmatched bases: 5. Per the germline V gene, CDR1 is SEHNR and CDR2 is FQNEAQ (reference sequence). CDR3 size: 14 residues.

The rearrangement uses TRBV27 and TRBJ2-7; D might be TRBD2 (7 bases). Trimming shortened V by 0 bases and J by 3 bases, and 12 bases separated the two germline ends. CDR1 is MNHEY and CDR2 is SMNVEV in the germline V gene (reference sequence). The CDR3 runs to 15 residues. The DNA for the CDR3 is TGTGCCAGCAGTTTATCCGGGGGAGGGGGCTACGAGCAGTACTTC. Translated: CASSLSGGGGYEQYF.

V is TRBV4-3 and J is TRBJ2-1; D possibly corresponds to TRBD2 (5 bases). The CDR3 is made up of 15 amino acids. In germline, CDR1 is LGHNA, CDR2 YSLEER. V lost 0 bases, J lost 4 bases, and 10 bases lay in between. The CDR3 DNA reads as TGCGCCAGCAGCCAAGATGGGAGCAGGTACAATGAGCAGTTCTTC. It translates to CASSQDGSRYNEQFF.

V gene TRBV27 combines with J gene TRBJ2-7; 8 bases match TRBD1. The J segment lost 0 bases and the V segment lost 3 bases, leaving 10 bases of the junction unmatched. The germline gives CDR1 MNHEY, CDR2 SMNVEV (reference sequence). The CDR3 covers 17 residues. The CDR3 loop reads CASSFGPGQESSYEQYF. Written as DNA, the CDR3 is TGTGCCAGCAGTTTTGGGCCGGGACAGGAAAGCTCCTACGAGCAGTACTTC.

J is TRBJ2-3 and V is TRBV2; 11 bases match TRBD2. Unmatched junction bases numbered 6, after V lost 2 bases and J lost 2 bases. Germline loops: CDR1 SNHLY, CDR2 FYNNEI. CDR3 length equals 17 residues. CDR3 DNA sequence: TGTGCCAGCAGTGAAAGGGCTAGCGGGAGGCCCACAGATACGCAGTATTTT. Translated: CASSERASGRPTDTQYF.

The V call is TRBV21-1, the J call TRBJ2-7; no check of the table's D call, TRBD1, against the DNA was made. TRBV21-1 is marked as a pseudogene. There are 13 residues in the CDR3. CDR3 sequence (DNA): TGTGCCAGCAGCCACAGCTCGGACTACGAGCAGTACTTC. Protein: CASSHSSDYEQYF.

V and J are TRBV10-3 and TRBJ2-7; D might be TRBD1 (5 bases). Between the trimmed V and J ends, which lost 2 bases and 0 bases, there was a span of 11 bases. This CDR3 contains 15 residues. Germline CDR1 ENHRY, CDR2 SYGVKD. The CDR3 loop reads CAISEGGHLSYEQYF. As DNA, the CDR3 is TGTGCCATCAGTGAGGGTGGACACCTCTCCTACGAGCAGTACTTC.

This clone was detected only once. This rearrangement joins TRBV11-2 to TRBJ2-2; D possibly corresponds to TRBD2 (6 bases). V shed 0 bases and J shed 0 bases, with 8 bases lying between them. From germline, CDR1 is SGHAT and CDR2 FQNNGV. The CDR3 runs to 16 residues. CDR3 protein: CASSLERGANTGELFF. The CDR3 bases are TGTGCCAGCAGCTTAGAGCGCGGGGCGAACACCGGGGAGCTGTTTTTT. The whole variable domain, remainder taken from reference TRBV11-2 and TRBJ2-2, is EAGVAQSPRYKIIEKRQSVAFWCNPISGHATLYWYQQILGQGPKLLIQFQNNGVVDDSQLPKDRFSAERLKGVDSTLKIQPAKLEDSAVYLCASSLERGANTGELFFGEGSRLTVL.

This chain joins TRBV27 and TRBJ1-5; D is unclear. The V and J ends lost 2 bases and 1 base respectively, with 9 bases between them. The CDR3 extends over 15 amino acids. Germline assignment: CDR1 MNHEY and CDR2 SMNVEV (reference sequence). This chain's CDR3 is CASSLDLGSNQPQHF. The CDR3 region has the DNA TGTGCCAGCAGTTTAGACCTGGGGAGCAATCAGCCCCAGCATTTT.

The rearrangement joins TRBV28 to TRBJ1-1; no clear D gene. Trimming removed 3 bases at V and 1 base at J, with 9 bases between. Germline loops: CDR1 MDHEN, CDR2 SYDVKM. This CDR3 spans 14 amino acids. CDR3 amino acids: CASSFPVGNTEAFF. As DNA, the CDR3 is TGTGCCAGCAGTTTCCCCGTTGGGAACACTGAAGCTTTCTTT. Supplemented by reference TRBV28 and TRBJ1-1, the full variable domain reads DVKVTQSSRYLVKRTGEKVFLECVQDMDHENMFWYRQDPGLGLRLIYFSYDVKMKEKGDIPEGYSVSREKKERFSLILESASTNQTSMYLCASSFPVGNTEAFFGQGTRLTVV.